Listed here are 30 T cell receptor beta chains from one sample, sequenced in a study of preoperative IRX-2 immunotherapy in early breast cancer. Generated by immunoSEQ multiplex PCR, the TCRdb table keeps only in-frame clones and is missing some. The sample has 900 to 1,300 clones, more than 65% seen once. Treatment denoted: preoperative locoregional IRX-2 cytokine immunotherapy. This material consisted of normal tissue next to the tumor, taken from a patient treated with IRX-2 immunotherapy. These receptors all come from a human donor with breast cancer.

The genes are TRBV14 and TRBJ2-5; 12 bases are shared with TRBD2. CDR1 is SGHDN and CDR2 is FVKESK in the germline V gene. The CDR3 runs to 16 residues. With 3 bases clipped from V and 3 bases from J, the junction kept 5 bases outside the gene matches. This CDR3 reads CASSHWTSGIKETQYF. The DNA of the CDR3 is TGTGCCAGCAGCCACTGGACTAGCGGGATTAAAGAGACCCAGTACTTC.

The genes are TRBV28 and TRBJ2-5; D gene uncertain. The CDR3 sequence is 14 residues long. CDR1 is MDHEN, CDR2 SYDVKM, per germline. V lost 5 bases to trimming and J lost 5 bases, with 15 bases between them. The CDR3 region has the DNA TGTGCCAGCAGTGGGTTCTATCGGCGTGAGACCCAGTACTTC. This codes for CASSGFYRRETQYF.

V and J are TRBV10-2 and TRBJ1-2, with D maybe TRBD1 (5 bases). CDR1 and CDR2 (germline): WSHSY, SAAADI. The CDR3 is made up of 12 amino acids. The V end lost 7 bases, the J end lost 8 bases, and 14 bases lay between the germline ends. Here the CDR3 DNA reads TGCGCCAGCAATTGGGGCTCGTGGGGCTACACCTTC. It codes for CASNWGSWGYTF.

The gene calls are TRBV5-1 and TRBJ2-3; TRBD2 might be the D (5 bases). The CDR3 has 16 amino acids. V was trimmed by 3 bases and J by 1 base, leaving 15 bases between them. CDR1 is SGHRS, CDR2 YFSETQ, per germline. CDR3 sequence: CASSSQRTGGTDTQYF. The CDR3 nucleotides read TGCGCCAGCAGCTCCCAAAGAACCGGGGGCACAGATACGCAGTATTTT. The entire variable domain, with the rest obtained from reference TRBV5-1 and TRBJ2-3, is as follows: KAGVTQTPRYLIKTRGQQVTLSCSPISGHRSVSWYQQTPGQGLQFLFEYFSETQRNKGNFPGRFSGRQFSNSRSEMNVSTLELGDSALYLCASSSQRTGGTDTQYFGPGTRLTVL.

The V and J genes are TRBV5-1 and TRBJ2-7, with D possibly matching TRBD2 (5 bases). V was shortened by 4 bases and J by 6 bases, with 17 bases between the two germline ends. The germline V gene encodes CDR1 SGHRS and CDR2 YFSETQ. The CDR3 covers 14 residues. CDR3 in DNA: TGCGCCAGCAGCCAAGAGGACTTCGATCGCGAGCAGTACTTC. Amino acids: CASSQEDFDREQYF. The entire variable domain, with the rest obtained from reference TRBV5-1 and TRBJ2-7, is as follows: KAGVTQTPRYLIKTRGQQVTLSCSPISGHRSVSWYQQTPGQGLQFLFEYFSETQRNKGNFPGRFSGRQFSNSRSEMNVSTLELGDSALYLCASSQEDFDREQYFGPGTRLTVT.

CDR3 nucleotides: TGTGCCACCAGCAGAGTTCGGGCACAGGGGGCAGGTACTGAAGCTTTCTTT. Its translation: CATSRVRAQGAGTEAFF. The chain is built from TRBV15 and TRBJ1-1; 9 bases map to TRBD1. This CDR3 comprises 17 residues. Germline CDR1 reads LNHNV; CDR2 reads YYDKDF (reference sequence). J was trimmed by 5 bases and V by 1 base; bases with no gene match: 11.

This clone was counted between two and nine times. The CDR3 is CASSFRAGGETQYF. The DNA for the CDR3 is TGTGCCAGCAGTTTCCGGGCCGGGGGAGAGACCCAGTACTTC. The chain joins TRBV6-8 to TRBJ2-5; perhaps TRBD2 as D (6 bases). Trimming left V 4 bases short and J 4 bases short, with 13 bases between. CDR1 and CDR2 from the germline V gene are MNHGY and SAAAGT. The CDR3 covers 14 residues.

This clone was detected only once. J is TRBJ1-1 and V is TRBV5-1, with a tentative D call TRBD1 (6 bases). Deletions cut 0 bases from V and 6 bases from J, with 12 bases between. CDR3 length: 14 amino acids. Germline V gene sequence: CDR1 SGHRS, CDR2 YFSETQ. This CDR3 is CASSLASGAAEAFF. The CDR3 DNA reads as TGCGCCAGCAGCTTGGCCTCGGGGGCCGCTGAAGCTTTCTTT.

This clone was detected only a few times. This chain uses TRBV15 with TRBJ2-5, with 8 bases fitting TRBD2. Trimming at V came to 3 bases and at J to 5 bases, leaving 8 bases not matched to a gene. The length of the CDR3 is 15 residues. Germline V CDR1 and CDR2: LNHNV, YYDKDF (reference sequence). Here the CDR3 DNA reads TGTGCCACCAGCAGCATAGCGGGATTCTTGGAGACCCAGTACTTC. This codes for CATSSIAGFLETQYF.

The CDR3 spells CSVGGLGPVAGTPLYEQYF. The DNA of the CDR3 is TGCAGCGTTGGGGGGCTGGGACCGGTCGCCGGGACTCCCCTCTACGAGCAGTACTTC. The chain carries TRBV29-1 and TRBJ2-7; D may match TRBD1 or TRBD2 (6 bases each). CDR1 SQVTM and CDR2 ANQGSEA come from the germline V gene. This CDR3 is built from 19 residues. Trimming took off 4 bases at V and 3 bases at J, with 31 bases between the two ends.

This chain links TRBV19 with TRBJ1-3; TRBD1 might be the D (5 bases). Germline V lookup: CDR1 LNHDA, CDR2 SQIVND (reference sequence). There are 16 residues in the CDR3. Trimming cost V 4 bases and J 4 bases, with 17 bases left between them. CDR3 coding DNA: TGTGCCAGTAGTACCTGGACACCGACGAGGGGAAACACCATATATTTT. Translating it yields CASSTWTPTRGNTIYF. Filled out from reference TRBV19 and TRBJ1-3, the complete variable domain reads DGGITQSPKYLFRKEGQNVTLSCEQNLNHDAMYWYRQDPGQGLRLIYYSQIVNDFQKGDIAEGYSVSREKKESFPLTVTSAQKNPTAFYLCASSTWTPTRGNTIYFGEGSWLTVV.

This clone occurred a few times. The chain uses TRBV28 and TRBJ1-2; D may be TRBD1 (6 bases). The V and J ends lost 6 bases and 5 bases respectively, with 13 bases between them. The germline gives CDR1 MDHEN, CDR2 SYDVKM. There are 13 residues in the CDR3. The CDR3 loop is CASSRTTGYGYTF. The CDR3 nucleotides are TGTGCCAGCAGCCGAACCACAGGGTATGGCTACACCTTC.

Remarks on this clone: At one end the junction does not follow the germline gene, possibly because of a read error. The CDR3, as DNA: TGTGCCATCAGTGTGACAGGGCGAGAAGGCTACACCTTC. This codes for CAISVTGREGYTF. The chain links TRBV6-8 to TRBJ1-2, with 7 bases matching TRBD1. Germline V lookup: CDR1 MNHGY, CDR2 SAAAGT. The CDR3 loop spans 13 amino acids.

The table lists this clone with a count of one. The gene calls are TRBV19 and TRBJ2-4; 12 nucleotides agree with TRBD2. Germline lookup yields CDR1 LNHDA and CDR2 SQIVND (reference sequence). CDR3 size: 17 residues. With 3 bases clipped from V and 4 bases from J, the junction kept 7 bases outside the gene matches. CDR3 in DNA: TGTGCCAGTAGTATTCAAGGGACTAGCGGGCCTAAAAACATTCAGTACTTC. It codes for CASSIQGTSGPKNIQYF.

This clone was counted a single time. The chain employs TRBV14 and TRBJ2-7; no firm D call. Germline V gives CDR1 SGHDN, CDR2 FVKESK. This CDR3 is 14 amino acids long. V lost 0 bases to trimming and J lost 5 bases, with 11 bases between them. The CDR3 region is CASSQDNFRNEQYF. The DNA for the CDR3 is TGTGCCAGCAGCCAAGATAACTTCCGGAACGAGCAGTACTTC.

By share of the sample, this clone is large. V is TRBV11-3 and J is TRBJ1-1; TRBD1 aligns across 7 bases. The CDR3 loop spans 14 amino acids. Trimming cost V 3 bases and J 0 bases; bases outside gene matches: 1. The V gene's germline CDR1 is SGHNT and CDR2 YENEEA. In DNA form, the CDR3 reads TGTGCCAGCAGCTTGGGACAGTTGAACACTGAAGCTTTCTTT. It encodes CASSLGQLNTEAFF. Variable domain in full (rest from reference TRBV11-3 and TRBJ1-1): EAGVVQSPRYKIIEKKQPVAFWCNPISGHNTLYWYLQNLGQGPELLIRYENEEAVDDSQLPKDRFSAERLKGVDSTLKIQPAELGDSAVYLCASSLGQLNTEAFFGQGTRLTVV.

This rearrangement joins TRBV11-3 to TRBJ2-7, with 11 bases identical to TRBD1. Unmatched junction bases numbered 1, after V lost 4 bases and J lost 2 bases. The germline gives CDR1 SGHNT, CDR2 YENEEA. This CDR3 comprises 14 residues. The CDR3 protein is CASSWDRGTYEQYF. CDR3 in DNA: TGTGCCAGCAGCTGGGACAGGGGGACCTACGAGCAGTACTTC.

The chain carries TRBV29-1 and TRBJ2-7; 10 positions match TRBD2. The germline CDR1 and CDR2 sequences are SQVTM and ANQGSEA. CDR3 length equals 14 residues. V lost 2 bases, J lost 0 bases, and 1 base stayed unmatched. CDR3 DNA: TGCAGCGTTGAACCTAGCGGGAGCTCCTACGAGCAGTACTTC. It encodes CSVEPSGSSYEQYF.

The CDR3 nucleotides are TGTGCCAGCCCCAGGGGAACGAACACCGGGGAGCTGTTTTTT. Its translation is CASPRGTNTGELFF. The chain is built from TRBV18 and TRBJ2-2; TRBD1 is a possible D gene (6 bases). The CDR3 has 14 residues. V gave up 8 bases and J gave up 0 bases, with 10 bases separating them. The germline CDR1 and CDR2 sequences are KGHSH and LQKENI.

The CDR3 region is CASSLSSGGANEQFF. The CDR3 coding sequence is TGTGCCAGCAGTTTATCTAGCGGGGGGGCCAATGAGCAGTTCTTC. This chain uses TRBV27 with TRBJ2-1; 11 nucleotides line up with TRBD2. The V gene's germline CDR1 is MNHEY and CDR2 SMNVEV (reference sequence). J gave up 6 bases and V 0 bases, and 1 base lay outside the gene matches. The CDR3 covers 15 residues.

The chain joins TRBV30 to TRBJ2-1, with 10 bases identical to TRBD2. The CDR3 has 14 residues. Germline trimming cut 5 bases from V and 5 bases from J; bases unmatched to any gene: 6. Germline lookup yields CDR1 GTSNPN and CDR2 SVGIG (reference sequence). CDR3 in amino acids: CAWETGLADNEQFF. In DNA, the CDR3 is TGTGCCTGGGAAACCGGACTAGCGGACAATGAGCAGTTCTTC.

The V call is TRBV11-3, the J call TRBJ1-2; no firm D call. V lost 3 bases to trimming and J lost 2 bases, with 13 bases between them. Per the germline V gene, CDR1 is SGHNT and CDR2 is YENEEA. This CDR3 has 15 amino acids. CDR3 residues: CASSLGKHRNYGYTF. Written as DNA, the CDR3 is TGTGCCAGCAGCTTGGGGAAACATCGCAACTATGGCTACACCTTC.

V gene TRBV11-3 combines with J gene TRBJ2-6; D tentatively reads TRBD1 or TRBD2 (5 bases each). The CDR3 spans 18 residues. Germline lookup yields CDR1 SGHNT and CDR2 YENEEA. Trimming took off 5 bases at V and 0 bases at J, with 17 bases between the two ends. CDR3 residues: CASSRPGAAISGANVLTF. For the CDR3, the DNA is TGTGCCAGCAGCCGACCCGGGGCAGCAATCTCTGGGGCCAACGTCCTGACTTTC.

This chain links TRBV11-3 with TRBJ1-4; D gene unclear. CDR1 is SGHNT, CDR2 YENEEA, per germline. Trimming stripped 5 bases from V and 7 bases from J, with 14 bases between. CDR3 size: 14 residues. The CDR3 sequence: CASSQTRTAEKLFF. CDR3 coding DNA: TGTGCCAGCAGCCAAACCCGGACGGCTGAAAAACTGTTTTTT. The full variable domain, its missing parts supplied by reference TRBV11-3 and TRBJ1-4, is EAGVVQSPRYKIIEKKQPVAFWCNPISGHNTLYWYLQNLGQGPELLIRYENEEAVDDSQLPKDRFSAERLKGVDSTLKIQPAELGDSAVYLCASSQTRTAEKLFFGSGTQLSVL.

V gene TRBV18 combines with J gene TRBJ1-3, with D unclear. Germline values: CDR1 KGHSH, CDR2 LQKENI. The germline V and J ends were trimmed by 2 bases and 1 base, with 9 bases remaining between them. This CDR3 has 15 amino acids. CDR3 loop: CASSPGVSSGNTIYF. The DNA of the CDR3 is TGTGCCAGCTCACCAGGGGTCTCGTCTGGAAACACCATATATTTT.

The chain combines TRBV14 with TRBJ2-5; 13 bases match TRBD2. The CDR3 sequence is 16 residues long. After removal of 5 bases from V and 5 bases from J, the junction contained 8 bases not matched to a gene. Germline values: CDR1 SGHDN, CDR2 FVKESK. The DNA of the CDR3 is TGTGCCAGCAGCTATTGGACTAGCGGGAGAATGGAGACCCAGTACTTC. Translated: CASSYWTSGRMETQYF.

J is TRBJ1-5 and V is TRBV27, with D unresolved. Trimming left V 0 bases short and J 6 bases short, with 6 bases between. CDR1 is MNHEY and CDR2 is SMNVEV in the germline V gene (reference sequence). This CDR3 is built from 13 residues. The CDR3 DNA follows: TGTGCCAGCAGTTTATCAAACGGTCAGCCCCAGCATTTT. This translates into CASSLSNGQPQHF.

The chain couples TRBV11-3 to TRBJ2-3; TRBD2 agrees at 8 bases. The CDR3 spans 15 residues. Germline V gene lookup returns CDR1 SGHNT and CDR2 YENEEA. The V segment lost 7 bases and the J segment 2 bases; nucleotides outside the gene matches: 8. The CDR3: CASTPSGGSTDTQYF. The DNA for the CDR3 is TGTGCCAGCACCCCTTCGGGGGGGTCCACAGATACGCAGTATTTT.

The chain couples TRBV29-1 to TRBJ1-4; D not resolved. The V gene's germline CDR1 is SQVTM and CDR2 ANQGSEA. V dropped 7 bases and J dropped 6 bases, with 12 bases sitting between them. This CDR3 comprises 12 residues. CDR3 nucleotide sequence: TGCAGCGCCCTGACGGGGTATGAAAAACTGTTTTTT. It translates to CSALTGYEKLFF.

The V gene is TRBV7-2, the J gene TRBJ1-5; tentative D call: TRBD1 (5 bases). Trimming shortened V by 4 bases and J by 6 bases, and 10 bases separated the two germline ends. The CDR3 runs 13 residues. Germline V lookup: CDR1 SGHTA, CDR2 FQGNSA. The CDR3 loop reads CASSSQGGQPQHF. The CDR3 nucleotides are TGTGCCAGCAGCTCTCAGGGAGGTCAGCCCCAGCATTTT. The full variable domain, with the rest looked up from reference TRBV7-2 and TRBJ1-5, is GAGVSQSPSNKVTEKGKDVELRCDPISGHTALYWYRQSLGQGLEFLIYFQGNSAPDKSGLPSDRFSAERTGGSVSTLTIQRTQQEDSAVYLCASSSQGGQPQHFGDGTRLSIL.